This TCR beta chain emerged from a study of T cells in Graves' hyperthyroidism and ophthalmopathy. The CDR3 extends over 14 amino acids. The V end lost 6 bases, the J end lost 2 bases, and 12 bases lay between the germline ends. This clonotype was recorded many times. Newly diagnosed hyperthyroidism patients aged 18 to 65 years had disease lasting under 2 months. Diagnoses rested on clinical symptoms, serum thyroxine and TRAb, thyroid ultrasound and orbital computed tomography. Out of 10 ml of fresh peripheral blood came the PBMCs. RNA transcripts yielded amplified TCR beta CDR3 regions. During a first-round RT-PCR of the TCR CDR3, the HTBI primer set was used. TCRdb reprocessed the multiplex PCR reads with MiXCR, giving one entry per CDR3 protein. The data contain some 440,000 distinct CDR3 sequences, 15% to 19% of them singletons.

The receptor was isolated from a woman aged 18-35 years with Graves' hyperthyroidism. V usage is TRBV12-3 or TRBV12-4 and J usage is TRBJ2-3; D gene ambiguous. Source material: blood. The CDR3 is CASSNLLPTDTQYF. Written as DNA, the CDR3 is TGTGCCAGCAGCAACCTTCTCCCCACAGATACGCAGTATTTT.